This T cell receptor beta chain comes out of a study of Ad26.COV2.S vaccination and SARS-CoV-2 variants. The treatment: 19 received Ad26.COV2.S at low or high dose, single or two shots; several received placebo; per-sample allocation not given. Sample collection was performed on day 63 after the first vaccine or placebo injection. The V end lost 0 bases, the J end lost 6 bases, and 15 bases lay between the germline ends. Looked up from germline, CDR1 is WNHNN and CDR2 is SYGVQD (reference sequence). The CDR3 contains 16 residues. TCRdb's copy holds only in-frame clones and misses some; the assay was immunoSEQ multiplex PCR. Of about 350,000 clones in the sample, around 84% were seen once.

The gene calls are TRBV10-1 and TRBJ2-1, with D unclear. This TCR was recovered from a person between 18 and 60 years old who received the Ad26.COV2.S COVID-19 vaccine or a placebo. The source material was peripheral blood, sampled in a trial of Ad26.COV2.S vaccine versus placebo. DNA for the CDR3: TGCGCCAGCAGTGAGTCTGGCCTACCGCTGGGCAATGAGCAGTTCTTC. Amino acids: CASSESGLPLGNEQFF.